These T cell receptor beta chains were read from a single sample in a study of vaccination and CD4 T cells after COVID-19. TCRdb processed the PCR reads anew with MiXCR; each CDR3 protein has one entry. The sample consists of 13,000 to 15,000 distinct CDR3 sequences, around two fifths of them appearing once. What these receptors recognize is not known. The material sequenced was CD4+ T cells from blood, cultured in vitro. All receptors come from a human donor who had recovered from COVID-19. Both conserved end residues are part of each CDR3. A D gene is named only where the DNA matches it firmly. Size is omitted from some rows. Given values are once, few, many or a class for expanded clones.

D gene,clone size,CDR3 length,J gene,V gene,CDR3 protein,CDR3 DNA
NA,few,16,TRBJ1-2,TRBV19,CASSSAVRKKNYGYTF,TGTGCCAGTAGTAGCGCAGTAAGGAAGAAGAACTATGGCTACACCTTC
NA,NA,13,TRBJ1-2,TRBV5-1,CASTTENNYGYTF,TGCGCCAGCACAACAGAGAATAACTATGGCTACACCTTC
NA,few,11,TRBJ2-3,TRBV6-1,CASSPADTQYF,TGTGCCAGCAGTCCCGCGGATACGCAGTATTTT
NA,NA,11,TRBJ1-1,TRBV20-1,CSGSTGGEAFF,TGCAGTGGGAGTACGGGGGGTGAAGCTTTCTTT
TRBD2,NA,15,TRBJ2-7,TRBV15,CATSRDKAGGLEQYF,TGTGCCACCAGCAGAGATAAAGCGGGGGGGCTGGAGCAGTACTTC
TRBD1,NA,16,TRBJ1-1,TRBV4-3,CASSLGTGNLNTEAFF,TGCGCCAGCAGCCTTGGGACAGGGAATTTGAACACTGAAGCTTTCTTT
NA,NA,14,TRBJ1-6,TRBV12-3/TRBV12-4,CASNYEGDTTPLHF,TGTGCCAGCAACTACGAGGGGGACACAACACCCCTCCACTTT
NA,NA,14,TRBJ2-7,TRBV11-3,CASSRHQGSYEQYF,TGTGCCAGCAGCCGACACCAGGGGTCCTACGAGCAGTACTTC
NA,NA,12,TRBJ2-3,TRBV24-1,CATGTSTDTQYF,TGTGCCACTGGGACGTCCACAGATACGCAGTATTTT
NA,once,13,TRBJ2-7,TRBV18,CASSPSSSYEQYF,TGTGCCAGCTCACCATCAAGCTCCTACGAGCAGTACTTC
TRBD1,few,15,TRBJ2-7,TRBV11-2,CASRQTGTGPYEQYF,TGTGCCAGCAGACAGACCGGGACAGGGCCCTACGAGCAGTACTTC
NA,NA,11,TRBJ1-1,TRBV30,CAWSVVNLAFF,TGTGCCTGGAGTGTTGTGAATCTGGCTTTCTTT
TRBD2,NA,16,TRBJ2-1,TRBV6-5,CASSYYGGSSYNEQFF,TGTGCCAGCAGTTACTACGGGGGGTCCTCCTACAATGAGCAGTTCTTC
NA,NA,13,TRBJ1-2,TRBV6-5,CASRYTRTGGYTF,TGTGCCAGCAGATACACTCGGACGGGAGGCTACACCTTC
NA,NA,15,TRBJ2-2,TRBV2,CAGGTGKINTGELFF,TGTGCCGGAGGGACGGGCAAGATAAACACCGGGGAGCTGTTTTTT
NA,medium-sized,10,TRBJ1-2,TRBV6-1,CASRFEGYTF,TGTGCCAGCAGGTTCGAGGGCTACACCTTC
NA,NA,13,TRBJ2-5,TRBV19,CASSLRGKETQYF,TGTGCCAGTAGTCTTCGGGGGAAAGAGACCCAGTACTTC
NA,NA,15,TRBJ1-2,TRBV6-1,CASRVGPGVNYGYTF,TGTGCCAGCAGGGTCGGGCCAGGGGTTAACTATGGCTACACCTTC
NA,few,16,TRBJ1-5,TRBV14,CASSHGTTPSNQPQHF,TGTGCCAGCAGCCACGGGACAACTCCTAGCAATCAGCCCCAGCATTTT
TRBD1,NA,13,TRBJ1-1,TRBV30,CAWSYRGDTEAFF,TGTGCCTGGAGTTACAGGGGTGACACTGAAGCTTTCTTT
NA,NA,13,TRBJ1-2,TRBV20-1,CSARGWAIYGYTF,TGCAGTGCTAGAGGCTGGGCCATCTATGGCTACACCTTC
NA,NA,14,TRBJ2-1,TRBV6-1,CASIPGVFYNEQFF,TGTGCCAGCATCCCAGGGGTCTTTTACAATGAGCAGTTCTTC
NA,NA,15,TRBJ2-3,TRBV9,CASSVSAPSGDTQYF,TGTGCCAGCAGCGTTAGTGCCCCCTCGGGAGATACGCAGTATTTT
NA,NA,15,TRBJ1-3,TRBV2,CASSDTGQPGNTIYF,TGTGCCAGCAGTGATACAGGGCAGCCTGGAAACACCATATATTTT
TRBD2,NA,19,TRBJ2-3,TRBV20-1,CSASGTSGGGLWGTDTQYF,TGCAGTGCTTCCGGGACTAGCGGGGGGGGGCTGTGGGGCACAGATACGCAGTATTTT
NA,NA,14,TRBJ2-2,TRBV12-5,CASGATGSTGELFF,TGTGCTAGTGGTGCGACAGGATCCACCGGGGAGCTGTTTTTT
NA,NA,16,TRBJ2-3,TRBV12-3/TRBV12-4,CASSITTGPSPDTQYF,TGTGCCAGCAGCATAACCACAGGGCCCTCACCAGATACGCAGTATTTT
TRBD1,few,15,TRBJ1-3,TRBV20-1,CSARSGTGDRNTIYF,TGCAGTGCTAGATCCGGGACAGGGGACAGAAACACCATATATTTT
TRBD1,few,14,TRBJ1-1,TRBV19,CASSPTGGVTEAFF,TGTGCCAGTAGCCCGACAGGGGGCGTCACTGAAGCTTTCTTT
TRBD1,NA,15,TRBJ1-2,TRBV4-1,CASSHLGQANYGYTF,TGCGCCAGCAGCCACCTTGGACAGGCAAATTATGGCTACACCTTC
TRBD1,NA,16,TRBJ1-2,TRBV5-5,CASRMSTDRGRYGYTF,TGTGCCAGCAGAATGAGTACGGACAGGGGGAGGTATGGCTACACCTTC
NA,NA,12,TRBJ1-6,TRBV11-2,CASSPGNSPLHF,TGTGCCAGCAGCCCCGGCAATTCACCCCTCCACTTT
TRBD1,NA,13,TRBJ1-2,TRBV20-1,CSARKTGTDGYTF,TGCAGTGCTAGGAAGACAGGGACGGATGGCTACACCTTC
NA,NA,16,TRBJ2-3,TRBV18,CASSPLPVTVTDTQYF,TGTGCCAGCTCACCACTCCCGGTGACAGTCACAGATACGCAGTATTTT
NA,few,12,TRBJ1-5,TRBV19,CASKAPTGPQHF,TGTGCCAGTAAAGCCCCGACGGGGCCCCAGCATTTT
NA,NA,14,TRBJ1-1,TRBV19,CASVLTETNTEAFF,TGTGCCAGCGTCCTGACAGAAACGAACACTGAAGCTTTCTTT
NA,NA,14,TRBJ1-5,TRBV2,CASKIREGRQPQHF,TGTGCCAGCAAAATAAGGGAGGGTCGGCAGCCCCAGCATTTT